Shown below are 26 T cell receptor beta chains from a single sample sequenced in a study of blood T cell repertoires in COVID-19. Generated by immunoSEQ multiplex PCR, the TCRdb table keeps only in-frame clones and is missing some. This table has 200,000 to 300,000 clones, around 90% appearing once. Sequencing was performed on peripheral blood. These receptors were collected from a woman in her twenties or thirties with acute or convalescent COVID-19.

This chain joins TRBV9 and TRBJ2-1, with 9 bases that match TRBD2. The CDR3 consists of 17 residues. Germline CDR1 SGDLS, CDR2 YYNGEE. With V trimmed by 7 bases and J by 5 bases, 16 bases remained unmatched. CDR3 loop: CASARRDQREVNNEQFF. In nucleotides, the CDR3 is TGTGCCAGCGCGCGTAGAGATCAGCGGGAGGTGAACAATGAGCAGTTCTTC.

Comments on this clone: The junction and the germline gene differ at one end; a read error may be behind it. The gene calls are TRBV9 and TRBJ2-1, with D maybe TRBD2 (5 bases). Germline V CDR1 and CDR2: SGDLS, YYNGEE. The CDR3 length is 15 residues. The CDR3 DNA reads TGTGCCAGCAGCGTAGAAACGGGGTCCTCCAATGAGCAGTTCTTC. It yields the protein CASSVETGSSNEQFF.

The V call is TRBV7-9, the J call TRBJ2-6; 11 nucleotides agree with TRBD1. The junction had 7 bases not matched to a gene; V was cut back by 5 bases and J by 4 bases. CDR3 length: 17 amino acids. Germline loops: CDR1 SEHNR, CDR2 FQNEAQ (reference sequence). The CDR3, as DNA: TGTGCCAGCAGCCCCGGGGACAGGGGGGCCGGGGCCAACGTCCTGACTTTC. As protein: CASSPGDRGAGANVLTF.

This clone has only one observation. The chain carries TRBV6-2 or TRBV6-3 and TRBJ2-2; D gene unclear. The CDR3 covers 15 residues. CDR1 MNHEY and CDR2 SVGEGT come from the germline V gene. V was cut by 0 bases and J by 1 base, with 6 bases left in between. The CDR3 nucleotides are TGTGCCAGCAGTTACTCCCGCGTGAACACCGGGGAGCTGTTTTTT. It translates to CASSYSRVNTGELFF.

The chain recombines TRBV7-2 with TRBJ2-1; maybe TRBD2 (5 bases). This CDR3 contains 13 residues. Trimming left V 5 bases short and J 7 bases short, with 12 bases between. Germline assignment: CDR1 SGHTA and CDR2 FQGNSA. Here the CDR3 DNA reads TGTGCCAGCAGCCGGCCGACGGGAAATGAGCAGTTCTTC. Translating it yields CASSRPTGNEQFF.

The rearrangement uses TRBV9 and TRBJ1-1, with 10 bases lining up with TRBD1. Germline loops: CDR1 SGDLS, CDR2 YYNGEE. The CDR3 covers 15 residues. The J segment lost 2 bases and the V segment lost 4 bases, leaving 5 bases of the junction unmatched. The CDR3 sequence is CASSPRDRGNTEAFF. In DNA, the CDR3 is TGTGCCAGCAGCCCACGGGACAGGGGAAACACTGAAGCTTTCTTT.

The chain employs TRBV7-9 and TRBJ2-3; 14 nucleotides align to TRBD2. The CDR3 loop spans 17 amino acids. V trimming: 4 bases; J trimming: 3 bases; junction bases outside the gene matches: 6. CDR1 is SEHNR and CDR2 is FQNEAQ in the germline V gene (reference sequence). CDR3 loop: CASSSGTSGSRTDTQYF. The CDR3 region has the DNA TGTGCCAGCAGCTCGGGGACTAGCGGGAGTAGGACAGATACGCAGTATTTT.

The V gene is TRBV9, the J gene TRBJ2-5; TRBD2 aligns across 9 bases. Germline lookup yields CDR1 SGDLS and CDR2 YYNGEE. J gave up 4 bases and V 0 bases, and 7 bases lay outside the gene matches. The CDR3 is 16 amino acids. The CDR3 reads CASSVGLAGWLETQYF. CDR3 nucleotide sequence: TGTGCCAGCAGCGTAGGGCTAGCGGGATGGTTAGAGACCCAGTACTTC.

V is TRBV6-6 and J is TRBJ1-1; no definite D call. Germline V gene data show CDR1 as MNHNY and CDR2 as SVGAGI (reference sequence). The CDR3 has 19 amino acids. Trimming took 6 bases from V and 0 from J, leaving 26 bases between them. In nucleotides, the CDR3 is TGTGCCAGCAGCTCCGGTCGTGTACCGGGATTACTCATGAACACTGAAGCTTTCTTT. It encodes CASSSGRVPGLLMNTEAFF.

V gene TRBV27 combines with J gene TRBJ2-2; 8 bases match TRBD2. With V trimmed by 5 bases and J by 5 bases, 4 bases remained unmatched. The CDR3 has 14 residues. Germline lookup yields CDR1 MNHEY and CDR2 SMNVEV (reference sequence). CDR3 in amino acids: CASSPGGPTGELFF. The CDR3 coding sequence is TGTGCCAGCAGTCCGGGAGGGCCTACCGGGGAGCTGTTTTTT.

V is TRBV6-5 and J is TRBJ2-4, with 8 bases matching TRBD2. Per the germline V gene, CDR1 is MNHEY and CDR2 is SVGAGI. Germline trimming cut 7 bases from V and 5 bases from J; bases unmatched to any gene: 4. This CDR3 spans 13 amino acids. The CDR3 DNA reads TGTGCCAGCACGGGAGGGCCCCAAAACATTCAGTACTTC. Translated: CASTGGPQNIQYF.

The chain has TRBV10-3 and TRBJ2-3; the match to TRBD1 covers 10 bases. The germline CDR1 and CDR2 sequences are ENHRY and SYGVKD. The CDR3 contains 16 residues. V lost 3 bases to trimming and J lost 2 bases; unmatched junction nucleotides: 5. CDR3 protein: CAISDLTGGNTDTQYF. For the CDR3, the DNA is TGTGCCATCAGTGACCTGACAGGGGGCAACACAGATACGCAGTATTTT.

The J gene is TRBJ2-1, the V gene TRBV5-8; a weak D match, TRBD2 (6 bases). The CDR3 extends over 16 amino acids. V shed 3 bases and J shed 2 bases, with 15 bases lying between them. The germline gives CDR1 SGHTS, CDR2 YDEGEE. CDR3 in DNA: TGTGCCAGCAGCTCGGGCGGGGTACCTACCTACAATGAGCAGTTCTTC. Translated: CASSSGGVPTYNEQFF.

As DNA, the CDR3 is TGTGCCAGCAGCTTTGTAACGGGAGCCCCGACCGGGGAGCTGTTTTTT. Translated: CASSFVTGAPTGELFF. The chain carries TRBV7-9 and TRBJ2-2, with D perhaps matching TRBD2 (6 bases). The CDR3 contains 16 residues. Germline CDR1 SEHNR, CDR2 FQNEAQ (reference sequence). Trimming pared 3 bases from V and 5 bases from J, leaving 16 bases between.

The V gene is TRBV27, the J gene TRBJ1-2; no clear D. Germline V CDR1 and CDR2: MNHEY, SMNVEV (reference sequence). V dropped 2 bases and J dropped 7 bases, with 11 bases sitting between them. The CDR3 has 13 residues. In nucleotides, the CDR3 is TGTGCCAGCAGTTTAGACCTTAGGAGTGGCTACACCTTC. It yields the protein CASSLDLRSGYTF.

This chain connects TRBV9 to TRBJ2-1, with 14 bases that match TRBD2. Germline V gene lookup returns CDR1 SGDLS and CDR2 YYNGEE. There are 18 residues in the CDR3. Trimming cost V 0 bases and J 6 bases; bases outside gene matches: 8. The CDR3 DNA follows: TGTGCCAGCAGCGTAGTTTCCACCGGACTAGCGGGAGGCAATGAGCAGTTCTTC. The encoded protein is CASSVVSTGLAGGNEQFF.

The V and J genes are TRBV6-5 and TRBJ1-6; no clear D. This CDR3 is built from 14 residues. Trimming shortened V by 0 bases and J by 6 bases, and 6 bases separated the two germline ends. The V gene's germline CDR1 is MNHEY and CDR2 SVGAGI. The DNA for the CDR3 is TGTGCCAGCAGTTACTCCCCGGGTAATTCACCCCTCCACTTT. The encoded protein is CASSYSPGNSPLHF.

This sequence joins TRBV5-6 and TRBJ2-1; perhaps TRBD2 as D (5 bases). CDR3 length: 15 residues. V lost 5 bases to trimming and J lost 6 bases, with 18 bases between them. CDR1 is SGHDT, CDR2 YYEEEE, per germline. The CDR3 nucleotides read TGTGCCAGCAGATTTGGACTTCTACAAGGCAATGAGCAGTTCTTC. Its protein is CASRFGLLQGNEQFF.

The chain combines TRBV6-8 with TRBJ1-4; 7 bases are shared with TRBD1. Germline CDR1 MNHGY, CDR2 SAAAGT. Losses at the gene ends were 9 bases for V and 3 bases for J; bases not matched to a gene: 4. The CDR3 consists of 13 residues. The CDR3 reads CASRGLANEKLFF. The CDR3 DNA sequence: TGTGCCAGTAGGGGGCTGGCTAATGAAAAACTGTTTTTT.

The chain employs TRBV7-9 and TRBJ1-1; D gene ambiguous. V was shortened by 11 bases and J by 1 base, with 14 bases between the two germline ends. The V gene's germline CDR1 is SEHNR and CDR2 FQNEAQ (reference sequence). The CDR3 extends over 13 amino acids. CDR3 loop: CALGRATNTEAFF. The CDR3 nucleotides are TGTGCCCTAGGGAGGGCAACGAACACTGAAGCTTTCTTT.

The chain has TRBV24-1 and TRBJ1-1, with 7 bases identical to TRBD1. The V segment lost 3 bases and the J segment 4 bases; nucleotides outside the gene matches: 4. The CDR3 extends over 14 amino acids. Germline V gene sequence: CDR1 KGHDR, CDR2 SFDVKD. The CDR3 reads CATSDPPGGTEAFF. DNA of the CDR3: TGTGCCACCAGTGATCCGCCAGGGGGCACTGAAGCTTTCTTT.

The V gene is TRBV6-5, the J gene TRBJ1-1; 9 bases align to TRBD1. Germline V gene sequence: CDR1 MNHEY, CDR2 SVGAGI. Trimming took 8 bases from V and 3 from J; bases not matched to a gene: 4. The CDR3 runs 13 residues. The CDR3 region is CASAYRGHTEAFF. The CDR3 DNA follows: TGTGCCAGCGCATACAGGGGGCACACTGAAGCTTTCTTT.

In its sample, this clone was seen once. At one of its ends the junction is not consistent with the germline gene, which may arise from a read error. The chain links TRBV7-9 to TRBJ2-7; 7 nucleotides match TRBD2. This CDR3 is 16 amino acids long. Germline lookup yields CDR1 SEHNR and CDR2 FQNEAQ (reference sequence). The CDR3 sequence is CASLARGETSSNEQYF. The CDR3 DNA sequence: TGTGCCAGCTTGGCTAGAGGAGAGACTAGCTCCAACGAGCAGTACTTC.

The rearrangement joins TRBV5-1 to TRBJ2-5; perhaps TRBD1 as D (6 bases). Trimming shortened V by 3 bases and J by 13 bases, and 13 bases separated the two germline ends. The CDR3 sequence is 11 residues long. Germline lookup yields CDR1 SGHRS and CDR2 YFSETQ. The CDR3 DNA is TGCGCCAGCAGCTCCGGGACACAGGGGTACTTC. This translates into CASSSGTQGYF.

The gene calls are TRBV19 and TRBJ2-7; TRBD1 agrees at 12 bases. CDR3 length equals 16 residues. J was trimmed by 6 bases and V by 7 bases; bases with no gene match: 13. The V gene's germline CDR1 is LNHDA and CDR2 SQIVND (reference sequence). The CDR3 DNA is TGTGCCAGTACCCAACCGGTCGGGACAGGGGGCAGCGAGCAGTACTTC. Amino acid sequence: CASTQPVGTGGSEQYF.

The rearrangement joins TRBV7-9 to TRBJ2-5; 12 bases line up with TRBD2. The CDR3 extends over 18 amino acids. V was pared by 6 bases and J by 5 bases, with 16 bases of the junction left unmatched. Germline V gives CDR1 SEHNR, CDR2 FQNEAQ (reference sequence). CDR3 DNA: TGTGCCAGCAGTTTTCCGGGACTAGCGGGCGGTGATAGGGAGACCCAGTACTTC. This gives the protein CASSFPGLAGGDRETQYF. Variable domain in full (rest from reference TRBV7-9 and TRBJ2-5): DTGVSQNPRHKITKRGQNVTFRCDPISEHNRLYWYRQTLGQGPEFLTYFQNEAQLEKSRLLSDRFSAERPKGSFSTLEIQRTEQGDSAMYLCASSFPGLAGGDRETQYFGPGTRLLVL.